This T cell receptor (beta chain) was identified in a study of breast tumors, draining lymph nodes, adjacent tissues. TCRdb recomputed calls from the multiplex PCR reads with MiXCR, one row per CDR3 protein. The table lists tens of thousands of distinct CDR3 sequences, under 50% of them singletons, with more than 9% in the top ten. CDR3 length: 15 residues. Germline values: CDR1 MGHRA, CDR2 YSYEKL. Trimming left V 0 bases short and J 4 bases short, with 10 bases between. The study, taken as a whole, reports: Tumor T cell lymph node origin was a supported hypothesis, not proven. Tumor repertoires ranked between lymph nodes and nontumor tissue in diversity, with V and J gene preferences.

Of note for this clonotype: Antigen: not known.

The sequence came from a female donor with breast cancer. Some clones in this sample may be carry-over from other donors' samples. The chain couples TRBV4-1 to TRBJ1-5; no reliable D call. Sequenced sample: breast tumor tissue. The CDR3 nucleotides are TGCGCCAGCAGCCAAGATGGGAACAGTAATCAGCCCCAGCATTTT. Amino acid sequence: CASSQDGNSNQPQHF.